The rows below give T cell receptor beta chains drawn from one sample of a study of a mutant IDH1 vaccine in newly diagnosed glioma. Which antigens these TCRs recognize remains unknown. Only in-frame clones appear in the TCRdb table, and some are missing; sequencing was by immunoSEQ multiplex PCR. The sample lists 45,000 to 50,000 clones, 88% occurring once. Material: PBMCs, obtained from a glioma patient whose treatment included an IDH1 peptide vaccine. The receptors shown here come from a middle-aged woman with glioma. The conserved cysteine and the conserved F or W are not part of the CDR3 here. The size entry is marked missing in some rows and otherwise reads once, few, many or a size class.

length,J,size,V,CDR3
11,TRBJ2-1,-,TRBV2,ASRPKVYNEQF
13,TRBJ2-1,once,TRBV30,AWSPGTSGVNEQF
16,TRBJ1-6,-,TRBV7-2,ASSFSNQLRPNNSPLH
16,TRBJ2-6,-,TRBV14,ASSLVAGSDSGANVLT
14,TRBJ2-3,-,TRBV4-1,ASSPRRSWPTDTQY
15,TRBJ2-3,once,TRBV14,ASSHDRTSGAENTQY
14,TRBJ2-7,-,TRBV28,ASSSTGTGGRGEQY
16,TRBJ1-1,-,TRBV11-2,ASSPFVTRLSRDTEAF
10,TRBJ1-3,-,TRBV7-2,ASSQTGNTIY
9,TRBJ2-5,-,TRBV20-1,SATPRETQY
11,TRBJ1-3,-,TRBV6-5,ASSPDRANTIY
13,TRBJ1-1,-,TRBV4-1,ASSQMTGVNTEAF
12,TRBJ2-1,-,TRBV7-2,ASSPRQGRDEQF
13,TRBJ2-1,-,TRBV19,ASSTDRSPDNEQF
11,TRBJ2-1,-,TRBV10-3,AIRDSGYNEQF
15,TRBJ1-6,-,TRBV27,ASSLGMSGSYNSPLH
12,TRBJ2-7,-,TRBV5-5,ASSPTAGAYEQY
10,TRBJ2-3,-,TRBV5-1,ASRVGTDTQY
20,TRBJ1-3,-,TRBV18,ASSPTRPARTGQGVTGNTIY
12,TRBJ1-5,-,TRBV5-5,ASSSTNVNQPQH
11,TRBJ2-2,-,TRBV11-2,ASSLGGLGELF
12,TRBJ2-5,-,TRBV6-6,ASSWGQGRETQY